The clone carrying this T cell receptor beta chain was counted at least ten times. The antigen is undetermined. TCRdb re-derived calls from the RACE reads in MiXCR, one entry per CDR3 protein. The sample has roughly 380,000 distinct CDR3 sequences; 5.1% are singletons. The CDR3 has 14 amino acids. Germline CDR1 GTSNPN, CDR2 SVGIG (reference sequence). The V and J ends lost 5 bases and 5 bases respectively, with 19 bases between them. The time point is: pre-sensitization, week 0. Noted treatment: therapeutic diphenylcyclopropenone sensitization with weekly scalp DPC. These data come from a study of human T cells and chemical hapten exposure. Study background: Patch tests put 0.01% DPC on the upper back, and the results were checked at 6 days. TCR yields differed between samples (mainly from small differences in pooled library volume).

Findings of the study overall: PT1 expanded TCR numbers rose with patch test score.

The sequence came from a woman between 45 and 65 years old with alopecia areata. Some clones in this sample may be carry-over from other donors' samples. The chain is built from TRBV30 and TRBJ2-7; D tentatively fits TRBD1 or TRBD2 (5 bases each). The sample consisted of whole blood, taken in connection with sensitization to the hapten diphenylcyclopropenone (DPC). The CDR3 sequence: CAWEGTSNHDEQYF. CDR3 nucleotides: TGTGCCTGGGAGGGGACGTCTAATCACGACGAGCAGTACTTC.